This TCR beta chain is drawn from a study of CD8+CD57+ T cells in acquired aplastic anemia. Study-level information: Yields of DNA that came from sorted CD4+ and CD8+ cells averaged roughly 3.2 ug. Whole-study results and caveats: Between patients and controls, around 30 CD8+ CDR3 sequences were found in common. Significance was not reached for CD8+ Simpson's diversity between patients and controls.

V trimming: 7 bases; J trimming: 6 bases; junction bases outside the gene matches: 10. CDR3 size: 14 residues. Per the germline V gene, CDR1 is ENHRY and CDR2 is SYGVKD. As concerns this clonotype: Its antigen is undetermined.

Template material for TCR beta VDJ and CDR3 profiling consisted of genomic DNA. TCRdb independently ran MiXCR on the reads; one entry per CDR3 protein. Altogether under 200,000 distinct CDR3 sequences are present, over 60% being singletons, with the ten largest covering around 42%. This receptor was identified in a human donor with severe aplastic anemia or a healthy control (not recorded which). Material: sorted CD4+, CD8+, or CD8+CD57+ T cells (not recorded which) from PBMCs. The rearrangement joins TRBV10-3 to TRBJ2-7; 9 nucleotides align to TRBD1. The DNA for the CDR3 is TGTGCCATCACCGCCGGGACAGGGAAGTCCGAGCAGTACTTC. Its translation: CAITAGTGKSEQYF.